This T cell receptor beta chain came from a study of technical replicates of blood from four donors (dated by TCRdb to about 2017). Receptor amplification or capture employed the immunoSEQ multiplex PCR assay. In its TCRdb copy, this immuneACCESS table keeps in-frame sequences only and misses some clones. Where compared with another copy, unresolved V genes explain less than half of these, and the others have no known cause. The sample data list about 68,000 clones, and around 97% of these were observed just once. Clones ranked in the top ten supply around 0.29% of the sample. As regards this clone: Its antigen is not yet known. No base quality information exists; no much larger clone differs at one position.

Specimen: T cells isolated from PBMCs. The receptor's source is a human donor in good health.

CDR3 reads: CASSASTSGTGELFF. In nucleotide form, the sequence is TGTGCCAGCAGTGCGTCGACTAGCGGGACCGGGGAGCTGTTTTTT. The chain is assembled from TRBV6-4 and TRBJ2-2, with 10 bases matching TRBD2. V has 4 bases trimmed and J has 5 bases trimmed; junction bases matching no gene number 4. CDR1 is given as MRHNA and CDR2 as SNTAGT, both from the germline V gene. The CDR3, cysteine through phenylalanine, is 15 amino acids long. Only CDR3 DNA is held: 45 bases, read in frame from base 1.